These 6 T cell receptor beta chains were all obtained from the same sample, sequenced in a study of tumor and adjacent non-tumor tissue in lung cancer listed by TCRdb under 2018. Libraries came from multiplex PCR. TCRdb records Illumina HiSeq 2500 as the sequencer. TCRbeta libraries were built by three rounds of nested PCR using primers (Table S4), following protocols modified from ARM-PCR. In TCRdb, the public reads were trimmed at Q25 with fastp and aligned with MiXCR, with productive beta chains retained. Each record represents a unique CDR3 protein, reported with the most common genes and DNA among its rows. For this sample the table gives some 100,000 distinct CDR3 sequences, of which roughly 60% were detected only once. Of the sample, around a fifth is held by the ten largest clones. RNA was extracted from bulk unsorted tissue and checked for quality with a NanoDrop ND-1000 and an Agilent 2100. For the normal lung samples, distant non-tumor tissue was collected more than 3 cm away from the tumor edge.

The source material was distant non-tumor lung tissue. All receptors come from a man aged 30 to 39 with non-small cell lung cancer.

Of note for this clonotype: One end of the junction varies from germline; a read error may be responsible. The chain links TRBV11-3 to TRBJ2-1; 11 nucleotides line up with TRBD2. The length of the CDR3 is 16 residues. Germline CDR1 and CDR2: SGHNT and YENEEA. Here the CDR3 reads CASSACWTSGPDEQFF. The CDR3 nucleotides read TGTGCCAGCAGCGCGTGCTGGACTAGCGGGCCGGATGAGCAATTCTTC.

The rearrangement links TRBV9 to TRBJ2-7; D is ambiguous. Per the germline V gene, CDR1 is SGDLS and CDR2 is YYNGEE. CDR3 length equals 13 residues. The V end was cut by 0 bases, the J end by 7 bases, with 11 bases between. CDR3 amino acids: CASSVEPALEQYF. The CDR3 region has the DNA TGTGCCAGCAGCGTAGAACCCGCCCTTGAGCAGTACTTC.

Notes on this clonotype: Just one base apart from a much larger clone, this may be a read error. The gene calls are TRBV6-1 and TRBJ1-4; 8 bases match TRBD1. This CDR3 is built from 16 residues. CDR1 and CDR2 (germline): MNHNS, SASEGT. CDR3 loop: CAGSQQGVRTNEKLFF. CDR3 in DNA: TGTGCCGGCAGTCAACAGGGGGTACGGACTAATGAAAAACTGTTTTTT.

In regard to this clonotype: Compared with germline, one end of the junction differs, possibly owing to a read error. The genes are TRBV10-1 and TRBJ2-3; D is unresolved. The CDR3 is 14 amino acids. CDR1 and CDR2 from the germline V gene are WNHNN and SYGVQD (reference sequence). CDR3 DNA sequence: TGCGTCAGCAGTGAGTCGGTCGCGTCGGATACGCAGTATTTT. Translating gives CVSSESVASDTQYF.

Points on this clonotype: At one end, the junction sequence differs from germline, possibly due to a read error. The chain links TRBV20-1 to TRBJ2-1; a weak D match, TRBD2 (5 bases). The CDR3 is made up of 13 amino acids. CDR1 and CDR2 (germline): DFQATT, SNEGSKA (reference sequence). DNA for the CDR3: TGCAGTGCTAGTAGCCCGGGATACAATGATCAGTTCTTC. Protein sequence: CSASSPGYNDQFF.

The rearrangement joins TRBV11-2 to TRBJ2-7, with 9 nucleotides matching TRBD1. Germline values: CDR1 SGHAT, CDR2 FQNNGV. V lost 8 bases to trimming and J lost 4 bases; unmatched junction nucleotides: 15. This CDR3 is built from 16 residues. CDR3 sequence (DNA): TGTGCCAGCTGCCCGAACCCCTACAGGGGGCGGTACGAGCAGTACTTC. It specifies CASCPNPYRGRYEQYF.